One sample yielded the 22 T cell receptor beta chains listed below, sequenced in a study of blood T cell repertoires in COVID-19. Profiled with immunoSEQ multiplex PCR; TCRdb holds only in-frame clones, not every one. The sample has under 400,000 clones, around 90% seen once; the top ten hold under 5%. The source material was peripheral blood. The receptors originated from a woman between 55 and 75 years old with COVID-19, enrolled during active disease.

This rearrangement joins TRBV12-3 or TRBV12-4 to TRBJ1-1; 7 nucleotides line up with TRBD1. Trimming cost V 8 bases and J 4 bases; bases outside gene matches: 7. This CDR3 has 13 amino acids. CDR3 DNA sequence: TGTGCCAGCGGTAAACAGGGGACCACTGAAGCTTTCTTT. Protein product: CASGKQGTTEAFF.

This clone was seen only once. The chain combines TRBV7-9 with TRBJ1-4; 8 bases match TRBD1. This CDR3 contains 15 residues. The ends lost 5 bases at V and 2 bases at J; junction bases unmatched: 4. CDR1 SEHNR and CDR2 FQNEAQ come from the germline V gene (reference sequence). The CDR3 DNA reads TGTGCCAGCAGCCGGACAGGGACCACTAATGAAAAACTGTTTTTT. It codes for CASSRTGTTNEKLFF.

A word on this clone: Other DNA sequences in the same sample also yield this CDR3. The V and J genes are TRBV6-5 and TRBJ1-5, with 8 bases that match TRBD1. CDR1 and CDR2 (germline): MNHEY, SVGAGI. The junction had 3 bases not matched to a gene; V was cut back by 2 bases and J by 6 bases. This CDR3 region has 14 residues. CDR3 DNA: TGTGCCAGCAGTTACGACAGGGGTGGTCAGCCCCAGCATTTT. The encoded protein is CASSYDRGGQPQHF.

The CDR3 protein is CASSLVEEGGYTF. CDR3 DNA sequence: TGTGCCAGCAGTTTGGTGGAAGAGGGTGGCTACACCTTC. The rearrangement uses TRBV28 and TRBJ1-2; no clear D gene. The CDR3 sequence is 13 residues long. The V end lost 3 bases, the J end lost 7 bases, and 12 bases lay between the germline ends. Germline CDR1 and CDR2: MDHEN and SYDVKM.

The chain has TRBV10-3 and TRBJ2-7; 8 bases line up with TRBD2. The V segment lost 4 bases and the J segment 2 bases; nucleotides outside the gene matches: 10. CDR3 length: 16 residues. Germline values: CDR1 ENHRY, CDR2 SYGVKD. The CDR3 DNA reads as TGTGCCATCAGTGGAGGAGAGCGGGGGCCAACCTACGAGCAGTACTTC. Its protein product is CAISGGERGPTYEQYF.

The genes are TRBV5-1 and TRBJ2-1, with 7 bases that match TRBD2. Germline lookup yields CDR1 SGHRS and CDR2 YFSETQ. The CDR3 extends over 15 amino acids. V lost 1 base and J lost 3; bases outside the gene matches: 4. The CDR3 loop reads CASSLRLAGYNEQFF. Written as DNA, the CDR3 is TGCGCCAGCAGCTTGAGACTAGCCGGCTACAATGAGCAGTTCTTC.

Regarding this clone: A junction boundary mismatches the germline segment, possibly from a read error. The chain couples TRBV5-6 to TRBJ1-1; D is unresolved. Germline V lookup: CDR1 SGHDT, CDR2 YYEEEE. The CDR3 contains 12 residues. This CDR3 is CASTLDGAEAFF. CDR3 nucleotides: TGTGCCAGCACCTTGGACGGGGCTGAAGCTTTCTTT.

The rearrangement links TRBV19 to TRBJ2-5; TRBD2 matches at 10 bases. CDR1 is LNHDA and CDR2 is SQIVND in the germline V gene (reference sequence). J lost 5 bases, V lost 5 bases, and 11 bases had no gene match. The CDR3 contains 16 residues. The CDR3 nucleotides read TGTGCCAGTAGTGAGGCTAGCGGGGGACCTCGGGAGACCCAGTACTTC. Encoded protein: CASSEASGGPRETQYF.

The V gene is TRBV4-1, the J gene TRBJ1-3, with a possible D match to TRBD1 (6 bases). Trimming shortened V by 3 bases and J by 1 base, and 13 bases separated the two germline ends. Germline V CDR1 and CDR2: MGHRA, YSYEKL. The CDR3 loop spans 16 amino acids. CDR3 residues: CASSQRDRYSGNTIYF. CDR3 DNA sequence: TGCGCCAGCAGCCAGCGTGACAGGTATTCTGGAAACACCATATATTTT.

V and J are TRBV11-2 and TRBJ2-5, with 8 bases lining up with TRBD2. There are 17 residues in the CDR3. CDR1 SGHAT and CDR2 FQNNGV come from the germline V gene. With V trimmed by 0 bases and J by 0 bases, 6 bases remained unmatched. Here the CDR3 reads CASSLDRGGGYQETQYF. Written as DNA, the CDR3 is TGTGCCAGCAGCTTAGATCGGGGCGGGGGGTACCAAGAGACCCAGTACTTC.

The chain has TRBV4-1 and TRBJ2-7; TRBD2 aligns across 12 bases. The CDR3 loop spans 15 amino acids. CDR1 is MGHRA, CDR2 YSYEKL, per germline. The junction had 4 bases not matched to a gene; V was cut back by 4 bases and J by 3 bases. The CDR3: CASSRLAGVNYEQYF. DNA of the CDR3: TGCGCCAGCAGCCGACTAGCGGGGGTTAACTACGAGCAGTACTTC.

The chain uses TRBV20-1 and TRBJ2-1; 9 positions match TRBD2. V lost 3 bases and J lost 4; bases outside the gene matches: 4. The CDR3 consists of 14 residues. Per germline, CDR1 DFQATT and CDR2 SNEGSKA (reference sequence). CDR3 coding DNA: TGCAGTGCTAGTGCTAGCGGGGTATACAATGAGCAGTTCTTC. Protein product: CSASASGVYNEQFF.

As for this clone: At the DNA level, this CDR3 is encoded by other sequences in the same sample as well. This chain links TRBV12-3 or TRBV12-4 with TRBJ1-1, with D perhaps TRBD1 (5 bases). The CDR3 covers 13 residues. Trimming stripped 3 bases from V and 4 bases from J, with 9 bases between. The CDR3 sequence is CASSLSGGTEAFF. In DNA, the CDR3 is TGTGCCAGCAGTTTGAGCGGGGGCACTGAAGCTTTCTTT.

This clone was seen only once. The V call is TRBV19, the J call TRBJ1-6; D not resolved. Trimming removed 2 bases at V and 0 bases at J, with 8 bases between. CDR3 length: 16 amino acids. CDR1 and CDR2 (germline): LNHDA, SQIVND (reference sequence). The CDR3 sequence: CASSISWSSYNSPLHF. The CDR3 nucleotides are TGTGCCAGTAGTATAAGTTGGAGCTCCTATAATTCACCCCTCCACTTT.

Details on this clone: Other DNA sequences within the sample encode an identical CDR3. The CDR3 DNA is TGTGCCAGTAGTTCCCCGGGACAGGGGTCCTACGAGCAGTACTTC. This sequence encodes CASSSPGQGSYEQYF. The chain carries TRBV19 and TRBJ2-7; 10 positions agree with TRBD1. The V and J ends lost 5 bases and 1 base, in that order; junction bases with no gene match: 5. The CDR3 is made up of 15 amino acids. Germline V gives CDR1 LNHDA, CDR2 SQIVND (reference sequence).

The chain couples TRBV2 to TRBJ1-1; 7 bases agree with TRBD1. The germline CDR1 and CDR2 sequences are SNHLY and FYNNEI. CDR3 length: 15 residues. V trimming: 6 bases; J trimming: 3 bases; junction bases outside the gene matches: 10. The CDR3 region is CASRGPGQKYTEAFF. The CDR3 coding sequence is TGTGCCAGCAGGGGACCGGGACAGAAGTACACTGAAGCTTTCTTT.

V gene TRBV2 combines with J gene TRBJ2-3, with D possibly TRBD2 on 5 matching bases. The CDR3 covers 14 residues. Germline CDR1 is SNHLY and CDR2 is FYNNEI. The V end was cut by 9 bases, the J end by 7 bases, with 20 bases between. The CDR3 DNA is TGTGCCAGGGAGCTGAGGGAAGGCAATAATACGCAGTATTTT. Protein: CARELREGNNTQYF. Supplemented by reference TRBV2 and TRBJ2-3, the full variable domain reads EPEVTQTPSHQVTQMGQEVILRCVPISNHLYFYWYRQILGQKVEFLVSFYNNEISEKSEIFDDQFSVERPDGSNFTLKIRSTKLEDSAMYFCARELREGNNTQYFGPGTRLTVL.

The rearrangement uses TRBV3-1 (or the pseudogene TRBV3-2) and TRBJ2-7; D gene unclear. Deletions cut 4 bases from V and 2 bases from J, with 6 bases between. This CDR3 has 12 residues. The germline CDR1 and CDR2 sequences are LGHDT and YNNKEL (reference sequence). The CDR3, as DNA: TGTGCCAGCAGCCCTGGGCCCTACGAGCAGTACTTC. Its protein product is CASSPGPYEQYF.

This chain uses TRBV28 with TRBJ1-2, with 10 bases aligning to TRBD1. The ends lost 7 bases at V and 5 bases at J; junction bases unmatched: 10. Per the germline V gene, CDR1 is MDHEN and CDR2 is SYDVKM. There are 15 residues in the CDR3. Written as DNA, the CDR3 is TGTGCCAGCAAGGGGACAGGGGCAGGTGGTTATGGCTACACCTTC. This translates into CASKGTGAGGYGYTF.

The chain is built from TRBV14 and TRBJ2-5; tentative D call: TRBD1 (5 bases). Germline-derived CDR1 and CDR2 are SGHDN and FVKESK. Trimming pared 3 bases from V and 2 bases from J, leaving 13 bases between. The CDR3 runs to 15 residues. DNA of the CDR3: TGTGCCAGCAGCCAGGGGCGGAGAATGCAAGAGACCCAGTACTTC. Amino acid sequence: CASSQGRRMQETQYF.

The rearrangement links TRBV4-1 to TRBJ2-7; D is possibly TRBD2 (7 bases). The CDR3 length is 17 residues. Germline loops: CDR1 MGHRA, CDR2 YSYEKL. Deletions cut 4 bases from V and 7 bases from J, with 26 bases between. Written as DNA, the CDR3 is TGCGCCAGCAGCCCAGGCCCCCCGGGGGGCAGGTTAGGGGAGCAGTACTTC. It specifies CASSPGPPGGRLGEQYF.

V gene TRBV7-3 combines with J gene TRBJ2-1; 11 bases agree with TRBD2. This CDR3 is built from 14 residues. J lost 9 bases, V lost 4 bases, and 5 bases had no gene match. Germline V CDR1 and CDR2: SGHTA, FQGTGA. The chain's CDR3 is CASSSSSGGIEQFF. Here the CDR3 DNA reads TGTGCCAGCAGCTCCTCTAGCGGGGGGATTGAGCAGTTCTTC.